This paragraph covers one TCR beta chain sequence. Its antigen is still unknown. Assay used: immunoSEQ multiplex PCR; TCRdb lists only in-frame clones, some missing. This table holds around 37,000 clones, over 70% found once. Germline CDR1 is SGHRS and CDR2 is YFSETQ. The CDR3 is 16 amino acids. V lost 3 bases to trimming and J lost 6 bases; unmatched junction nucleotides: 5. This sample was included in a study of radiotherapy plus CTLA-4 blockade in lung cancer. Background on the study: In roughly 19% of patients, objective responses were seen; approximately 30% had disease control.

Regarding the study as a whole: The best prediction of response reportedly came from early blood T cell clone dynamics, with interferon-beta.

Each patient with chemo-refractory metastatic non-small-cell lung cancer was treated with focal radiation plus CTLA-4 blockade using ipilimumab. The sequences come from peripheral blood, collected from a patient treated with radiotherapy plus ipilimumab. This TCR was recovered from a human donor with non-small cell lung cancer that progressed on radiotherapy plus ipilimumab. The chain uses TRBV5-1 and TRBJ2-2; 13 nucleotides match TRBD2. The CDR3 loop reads CASSWGLAGRAGELFF. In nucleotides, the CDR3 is TGCGCCAGCAGCTGGGGACTAGCGGGAAGGGCCGGGGAGCTGTTTTTT.